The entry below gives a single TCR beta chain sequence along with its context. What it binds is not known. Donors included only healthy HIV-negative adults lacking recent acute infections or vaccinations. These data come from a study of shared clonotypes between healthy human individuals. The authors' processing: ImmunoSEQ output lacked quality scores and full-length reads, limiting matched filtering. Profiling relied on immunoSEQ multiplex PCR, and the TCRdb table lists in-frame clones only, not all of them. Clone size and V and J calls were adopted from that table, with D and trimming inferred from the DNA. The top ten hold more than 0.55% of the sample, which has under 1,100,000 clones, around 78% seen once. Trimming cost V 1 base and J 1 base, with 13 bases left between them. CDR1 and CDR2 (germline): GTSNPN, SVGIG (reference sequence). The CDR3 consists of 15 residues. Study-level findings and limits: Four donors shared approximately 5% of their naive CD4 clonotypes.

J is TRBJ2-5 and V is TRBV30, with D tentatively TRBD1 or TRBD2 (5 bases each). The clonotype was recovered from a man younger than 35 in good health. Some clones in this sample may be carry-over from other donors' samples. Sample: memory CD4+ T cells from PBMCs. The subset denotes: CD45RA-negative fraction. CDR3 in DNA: TGTGCCTGGAGTGGGGGGACCATTGGCCAAGAGACCCAGTACTTC. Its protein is CAWSGGTIGQETQYF. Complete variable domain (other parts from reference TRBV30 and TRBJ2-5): SQTIHQWPATLVQPVGSPLSLECTVEGTSNPNLYWYRQAAGRGLQLLFYSVGIGQISSEVPQNLSASRPQDRQFILSSKKLLLSDSGFYLCAWSGGTIGQETQYFGPGTRLLVL.